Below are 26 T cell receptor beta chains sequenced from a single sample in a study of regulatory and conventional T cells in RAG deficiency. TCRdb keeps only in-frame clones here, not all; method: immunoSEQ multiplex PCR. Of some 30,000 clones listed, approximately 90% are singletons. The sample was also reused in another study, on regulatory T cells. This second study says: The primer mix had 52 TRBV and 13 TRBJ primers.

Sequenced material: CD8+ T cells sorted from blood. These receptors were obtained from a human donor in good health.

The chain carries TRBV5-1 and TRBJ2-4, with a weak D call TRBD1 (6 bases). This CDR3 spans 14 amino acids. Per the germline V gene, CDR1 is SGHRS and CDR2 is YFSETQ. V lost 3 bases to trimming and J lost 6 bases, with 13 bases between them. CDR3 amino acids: CASSWGGGTNIQYF. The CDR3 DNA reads TGCGCCAGCAGCTGGGGTGGGGGCACAAACATTCAGTACTTC.

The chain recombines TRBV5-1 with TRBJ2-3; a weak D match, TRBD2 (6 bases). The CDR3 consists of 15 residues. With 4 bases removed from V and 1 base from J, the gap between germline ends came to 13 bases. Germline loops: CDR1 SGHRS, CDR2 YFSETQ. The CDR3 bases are TGCGCCAGCAGCAGACTAGTAGGCGGCACAGATACGCAGTATTTT. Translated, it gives CASSRLVGGTDTQYF.

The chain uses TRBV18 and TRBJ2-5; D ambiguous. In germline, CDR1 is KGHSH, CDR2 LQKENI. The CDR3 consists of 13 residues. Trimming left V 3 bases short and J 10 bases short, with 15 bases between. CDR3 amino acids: CASSPHPPKDQYF. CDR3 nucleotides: TGTGCCAGCTCACCCCACCCGCCGAAGGACCAGTACTTC.

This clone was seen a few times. For the CDR3, the DNA is TGTGCCAGCAGCACCAACCGTCTTGGCGATTTCTCCTACAATGAGCAGTTCTTC. Protein: CASSTNRLGDFSYNEQFF. The chain joins TRBV7-9 to TRBJ2-1; D is uncertain. Germline V gene data show CDR1 as SEHNR and CDR2 as FQNEAQ (reference sequence). The CDR3 is made up of 18 amino acids. The germline V and J ends were trimmed by 5 bases and 0 bases, with 20 bases remaining between them. The whole variable domain, filled in from reference TRBV7-9 and TRBJ2-1, reads DTGVSQNPRHKITKRGQNVTFRCDPISEHNRLYWYRQTLGQGPEFLTYFQNEAQLEKSRLLSDRFSAERPKGSFSTLEIQRTEQGDSAMYLCASSTNRLGDFSYNEQFFGPGTRLTVL.

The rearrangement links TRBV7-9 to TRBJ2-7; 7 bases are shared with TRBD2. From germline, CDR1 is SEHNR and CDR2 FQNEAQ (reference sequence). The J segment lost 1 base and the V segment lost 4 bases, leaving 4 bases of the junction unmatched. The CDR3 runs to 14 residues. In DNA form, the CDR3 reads TGTGCCAGCAGCTCAACGGGACTATCCTACGAGCAGTACTTC. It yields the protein CASSSTGLSYEQYF.

The CDR3 spells CASSLRTGVSEQYF. In DNA form, the CDR3 reads TGCGCCAGCAGCTTGCGGACAGGGGTTTCCGAGCAGTACTTC. The chain recombines TRBV5-1 with TRBJ2-7; 9 positions agree with TRBD1. Germline V CDR1 and CDR2: SGHRS, YFSETQ. Trimming took 1 base from V and 6 from J; bases not matched to a gene: 5. The CDR3 length is 14 residues.

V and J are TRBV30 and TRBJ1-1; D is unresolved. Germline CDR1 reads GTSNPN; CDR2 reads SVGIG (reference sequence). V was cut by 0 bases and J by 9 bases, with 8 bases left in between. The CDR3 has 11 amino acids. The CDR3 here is CAWSVPRQAFF. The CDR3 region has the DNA TGTGCCTGGAGTGTGCCACGGCAAGCTTTCTTT.

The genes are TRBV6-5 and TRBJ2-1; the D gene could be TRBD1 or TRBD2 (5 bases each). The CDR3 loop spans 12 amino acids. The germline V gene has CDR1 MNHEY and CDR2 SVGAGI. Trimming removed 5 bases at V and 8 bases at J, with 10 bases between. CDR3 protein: CASSRGEHEQFF. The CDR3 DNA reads TGTGCCAGCAGTCGAGGGGAGCATGAGCAGTTCTTC.

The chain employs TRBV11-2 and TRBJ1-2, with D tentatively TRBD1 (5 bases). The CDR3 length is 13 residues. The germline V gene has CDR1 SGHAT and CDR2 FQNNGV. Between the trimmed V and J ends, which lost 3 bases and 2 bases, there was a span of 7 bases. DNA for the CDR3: TGTGCCAGCAGCTTTAACAGGAACTATGGCTACACCTTC. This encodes CASSFNRNYGYTF.

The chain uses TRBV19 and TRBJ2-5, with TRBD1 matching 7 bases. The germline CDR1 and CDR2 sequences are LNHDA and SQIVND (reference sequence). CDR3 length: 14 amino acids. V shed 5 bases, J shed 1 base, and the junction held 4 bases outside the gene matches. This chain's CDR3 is CASSLGQSQETQYF. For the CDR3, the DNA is TGTGCCAGTAGTCTGGGACAGAGCCAAGAGACCCAGTACTTC.

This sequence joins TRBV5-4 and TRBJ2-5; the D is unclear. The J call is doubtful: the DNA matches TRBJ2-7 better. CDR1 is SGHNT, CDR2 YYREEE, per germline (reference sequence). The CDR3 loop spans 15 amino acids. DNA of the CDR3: TGTGCCAGCAGCTTGGACAGTCAGAGCTCCTACGAGCAGTACTTC. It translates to CASSLDSQSSYEQYF.

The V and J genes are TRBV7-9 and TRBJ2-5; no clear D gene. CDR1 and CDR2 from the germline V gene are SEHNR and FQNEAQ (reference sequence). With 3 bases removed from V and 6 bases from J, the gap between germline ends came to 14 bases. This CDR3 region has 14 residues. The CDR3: CASSFDGLLKTQYF. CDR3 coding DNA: TGTGCCAGCAGCTTCGACGGTCTTTTGAAGACCCAGTACTTC. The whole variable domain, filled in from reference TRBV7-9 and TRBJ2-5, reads DTGVSQNPRHKITKRGQNVTFRCDPISEHNRLYWYRQTLGQGPEFLTYFQNEAQLEKSRLLSDRFSAERPKGSFSTLEIQRTEQGDSAMYLCASSFDGLLKTQYFGPGTRLLVL.

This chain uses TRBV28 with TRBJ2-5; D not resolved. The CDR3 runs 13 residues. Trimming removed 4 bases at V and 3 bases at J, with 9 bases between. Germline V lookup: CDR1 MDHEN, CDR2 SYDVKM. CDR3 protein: CASSSPQEETQYF. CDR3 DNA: TGTGCCAGCAGTTCCCCCCAAGAAGAGACCCAGTACTTC.

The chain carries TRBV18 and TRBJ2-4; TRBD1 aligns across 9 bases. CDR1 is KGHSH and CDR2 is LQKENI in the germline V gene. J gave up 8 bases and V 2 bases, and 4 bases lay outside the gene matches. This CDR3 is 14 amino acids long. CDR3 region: CASSPGTGRDIQYF. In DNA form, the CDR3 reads TGTGCCAGCTCACCAGGGACAGGGAGGGACATTCAGTACTTC.

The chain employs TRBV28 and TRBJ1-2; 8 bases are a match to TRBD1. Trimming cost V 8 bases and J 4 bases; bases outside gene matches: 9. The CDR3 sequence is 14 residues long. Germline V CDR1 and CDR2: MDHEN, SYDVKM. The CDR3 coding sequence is TGTGCCAGCGGGGACAGGAGTATTTTCTATGGCTACACCTTC. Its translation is CASGDRSIFYGYTF.

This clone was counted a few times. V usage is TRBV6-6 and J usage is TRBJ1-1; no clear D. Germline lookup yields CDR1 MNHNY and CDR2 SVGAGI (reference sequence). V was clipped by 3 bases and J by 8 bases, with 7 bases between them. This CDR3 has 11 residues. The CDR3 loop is CASSYGQEAFF. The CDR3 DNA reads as TGTGCCAGCAGTTATGGCCAGGAAGCTTTCTTT.

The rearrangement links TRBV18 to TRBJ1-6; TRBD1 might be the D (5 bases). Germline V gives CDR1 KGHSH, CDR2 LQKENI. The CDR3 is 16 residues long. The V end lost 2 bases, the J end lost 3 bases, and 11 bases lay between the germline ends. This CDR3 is CASSPEQAHYNSPLHF. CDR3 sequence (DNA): TGTGCCAGCTCACCAGAACAGGCTCACTATAATTCACCCCTCCACTTT.

CDR3: CASSVELGLAHTQYF. CDR3 sequence (DNA): TGTGCCAGCAGCGTCGAACTTGGACTAGCCCATACGCAGTATTTT. The chain links TRBV9 to TRBJ2-3, with 8 bases fitting TRBD2. From germline, CDR1 is SGDLS and CDR2 YYNGEE. V gave up 2 bases and J gave up 7 bases; unmatched junction bases: 9. The length of the CDR3 is 15 residues. The complete variable domain, with remaining parts taken from reference TRBV9 and TRBJ2-3, reads DSGVTQTPKHLITATGQRVTLRCSPRSGDLSVYWYQQSLDQGLQFLIQYYNGEERAKGNILERFSAQQFPDLHSELNLSSLELGDSALYFCASSVELGLAHTQYFGPGTRLTVL.

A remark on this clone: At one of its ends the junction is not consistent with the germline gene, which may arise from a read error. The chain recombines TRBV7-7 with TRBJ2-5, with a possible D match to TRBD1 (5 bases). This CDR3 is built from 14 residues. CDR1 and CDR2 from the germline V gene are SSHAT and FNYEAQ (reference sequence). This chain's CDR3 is CASSFGAQEETQYF. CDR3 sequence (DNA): TGTGCTAGCAGCTTTGGGGCCCAAGAAGAGACCCAGTACTTC.

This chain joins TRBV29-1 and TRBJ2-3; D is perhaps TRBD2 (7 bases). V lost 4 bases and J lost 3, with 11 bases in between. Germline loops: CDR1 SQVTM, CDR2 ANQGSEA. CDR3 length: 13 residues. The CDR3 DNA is TGCAGCGTTGGGGGGGGCGGGACAGATACGCAGTATTTT. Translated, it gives CSVGGGGTDTQYF.

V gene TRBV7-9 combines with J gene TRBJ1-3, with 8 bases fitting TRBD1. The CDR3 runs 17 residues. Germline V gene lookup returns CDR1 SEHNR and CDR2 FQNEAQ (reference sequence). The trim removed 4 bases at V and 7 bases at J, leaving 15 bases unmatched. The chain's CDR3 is CASSSSGTGVGWNTIYF. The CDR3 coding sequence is TGTGCCAGCAGCTCCTCCGGGACAGGAGTTGGGTGGAACACCATATATTTT.

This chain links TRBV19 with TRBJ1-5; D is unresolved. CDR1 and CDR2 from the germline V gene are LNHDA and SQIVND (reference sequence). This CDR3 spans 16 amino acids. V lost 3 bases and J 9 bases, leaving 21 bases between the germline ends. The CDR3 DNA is TGTGCCAGTAGTATGGGGAGCAGACCCCCTGAGGGGCCCCAGCATTTT. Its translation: CASSMGSRPPEGPQHF. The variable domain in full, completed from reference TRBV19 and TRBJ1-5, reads DGGITQSPKYLFRKEGQNVTLSCEQNLNHDAMYWYRQDPGQGLRLIYYSQIVNDFQKGDIAEGYSVSREKKESFPLTVTSAQKNPTAFYLCASSMGSRPPEGPQHFGDGTRLSIL.

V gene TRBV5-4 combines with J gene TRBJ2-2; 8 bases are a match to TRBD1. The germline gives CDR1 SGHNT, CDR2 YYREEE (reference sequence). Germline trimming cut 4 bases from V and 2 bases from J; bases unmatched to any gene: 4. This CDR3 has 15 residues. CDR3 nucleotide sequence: TGTGCCAGCAGCGGGGACAGGCGAAACACCGGGGAGCTGTTTTTT. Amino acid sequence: CASSGDRRNTGELFF.

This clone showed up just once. The CDR3 nucleotides read TGTGCCAGCTCAGACCCGGACAGGGACACCGGGGAGCTGTTTTTT. This encodes CASSDPDRDTGELFF. This chain uses TRBV18 with TRBJ2-2; TRBD1 aligns across 8 bases. V was pared by 5 bases and J by 3 bases, with 5 bases of the junction left unmatched. There are 15 residues in the CDR3. Germline V gene data show CDR1 as KGHSH and CDR2 as LQKENI.

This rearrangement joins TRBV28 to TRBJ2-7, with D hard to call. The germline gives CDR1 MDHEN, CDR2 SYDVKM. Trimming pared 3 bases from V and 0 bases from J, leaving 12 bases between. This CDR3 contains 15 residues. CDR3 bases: TGTGCCAGCAGTTTGGCCCCGGGCCACTCCTACGAGCAGTACTTC. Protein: CASSLAPGHSYEQYF.

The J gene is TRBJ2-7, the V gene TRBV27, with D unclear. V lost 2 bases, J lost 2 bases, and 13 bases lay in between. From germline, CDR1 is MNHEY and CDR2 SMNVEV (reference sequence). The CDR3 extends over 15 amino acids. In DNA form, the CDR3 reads TGTGCCAGCAGTTTAGGAACGGAACCAACCTACGAGCAGTACTTC. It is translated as CASSLGTEPTYEQYF.